This TCR beta chain is from a study of CD8+ T cells in alopecia areata. Overall study findings and caveats: Scalp lesions, especially in alopecia totalis/universalis, had higher clonality than normal scalp. Sequenced scalp T cells also include alphabeta T cells resident in normal skin.

TCR sequencing used cDNA made by reverse transcription of extracted RNA. Produced via immunoSEQ multiplex PCR; TCRdb's table is partial and in-frame only. The sample lists about 120,000 clones; roughly 50% were seen once. A note on this clone: The antigen remains unidentified.

Peripheral blood, together with lesional scalp punch biopsies, was collected from alopecia areata patients. Separation by sorting yielded CD4+ and CD8+ T cells from PBMCs. Unmatched junction bases numbered 10, after V lost 0 bases and J lost 14 bases. CDR3 length: 15 residues. CDR1 is SGHAT, CDR2 FQNNGV, per germline. The sample taken for sequencing was NKG2D-low CD8+ T cells sorted from blood. This receptor was taken from a human donor with alopecia areata. This chain joins TRBV11-2 and TRBJ1-6; 7 nucleotides align to TRBD1. CDR3 loop: CASSLDRDSVGSLHF. Here the CDR3 DNA reads TGTGCCAGCAGCTTAGATCGGGACAGCGTTGGATCCCTCCACTTT.